Presented here are 13 T cell receptor beta chains from one specimen sequenced in a study of shared clonotypes between healthy human individuals (dated by TCRdb to between 2020 and 2021). Library preparation used the immunoSEQ multiplex PCR assay. In TCRdb, the immuneACCESS table is reduced to in-frame sequences with V and J assigned. These tables do not hold every clone; where another copy was compared, an unresolved V gene accounts for under half, and the others remain unexplained. The sample profile shows a few million clones; approximately 90% of them were found once. Around 0.14% of the sample is taken by the ten largest. Sequencing was carried out using naive CD4+ T cells sorted from blood. Sample cell subset or site, as interpreted from the label and publication: CD45RA+ positively selected. Receptors were obtained from a man aged 18 to 30 in good health.

V gene TRBV2 combines with J gene TRBJ1-1, with 9 bases aligning to TRBD1. Germline V gene data show CDR1 as SNHLY and CDR2 as FYNNEI. This CDR3 has 15 amino acids. After removal of 8 bases from V and 4 bases from J, the junction contained 11 bases not matched to a gene. CDR3 loop: CASSSRTGEVTEAFF. The CDR3 nucleotides read TGTGCCAGCTCCTCCCGGACAGGGGAGGTCACTGAAGCTTTCTTT.

As DNA, the CDR3 is TGTGCCAGCAGTCCTCTCCCGCAGGGGGGTTACGAGCAGTACTTC. It codes for CASSPLPQGGYEQYF. The chain carries TRBV11-2 and TRBJ2-7; a possible D gene is TRBD1 (7 bases). Trimming left V 6 bases short and J 4 bases short, with 19 bases between. This CDR3 is 15 amino acids long. Germline V gene lookup returns CDR1 SGHAT and CDR2 FQNNGV.

The chain carries TRBV5-6 and TRBJ1-2, with unresolved D. CDR3 length: 12 amino acids. The germline V and J ends were trimmed by 4 bases and 8 bases, with 12 bases remaining between them. Germline V gene data show CDR1 as SGHDT and CDR2 as YYEEEE. The CDR3 loop reads CASSLGSRGYTF. DNA for the CDR3: TGTGCCAGCAGCCTGGGGTCTCGCGGCTACACCTTC.

This clone has more than one count but fewer than ten. This chain connects TRBV5-1 to TRBJ2-7; D tentatively reads TRBD1 or TRBD2 (5 bases each). Germline values: CDR1 SGHRS, CDR2 YFSETQ. The V end lost 0 bases, the J end lost 1 base, and 11 bases lay between the germline ends. The CDR3 runs 15 residues. The CDR3 sequence is CASSLGDGLSYEQYF. The CDR3 DNA reads TGCGCCAGCAGCTTGGGGGACGGTCTTTCCTACGAGCAGTACTTC.

This sequence joins TRBV28 and TRBJ2-7; 8 bases are shared with TRBD1. The CDR3 consists of 12 residues. The V gene end was trimmed by 8 bases and the J gene end by 4 bases; junction bases not matched to a gene: 4. Germline CDR1 and CDR2: MDHEN and SYDVKM. The CDR3 DNA is TGTGCCAGCCAACACAGGGGGTACGAGCAGTACTTC. Its translation: CASQHRGYEQYF.

V gene TRBV10-3 combines with J gene TRBJ2-2, with D possibly called TRBD1 or TRBD2 (5 bases each). Germline V gene data show CDR1 as ENHRY and CDR2 as SYGVKD. Trimming left V 4 bases short and J 6 bases short, with 6 bases between. This CDR3 contains 12 residues. CDR3 nucleotides: TGTGCCATCAGTGGAGGGGCCGGGGAGCTGTTTTTT. Translation gives CAISGGAGELFF.

V usage is TRBV7-2 and J usage is TRBJ1-4; 11 bases fit TRBD1. This CDR3 region has 15 residues. Trimming at V came to 0 bases and at J to 8 bases, leaving 2 bases not matched to a gene. Germline V gene lookup returns CDR1 SGHTA and CDR2 FQGNSA. The CDR3 here is CASSLAGTGGEKLFF. The CDR3 nucleotides are TGTGCCAGCAGCTTAGCCGGGACAGGGGGAGAAAAACTGTTTTTT.

The chain uses TRBV5-5 and TRBJ1-2; the D gene is possibly TRBD1 (6 bases). Trimming cost V 3 bases and J 6 bases, with 18 bases left between them. CDR1 is SGHKS and CDR2 is YYEKEE in the germline V gene (reference sequence). This CDR3 spans 15 amino acids. CDR3 nucleotides: TGTGCCAGCAGCTATGTCACCCAACAGGGAAATGGCTACACCTTC. Its translation is CASSYVTQQGNGYTF.

The chain links TRBV19 to TRBJ2-3; 8 bases are a match to TRBD1. The germline CDR1 and CDR2 sequences are LNHDA and SQIVND (reference sequence). The ends lost 6 bases at V and 4 bases at J; junction bases unmatched: 3. The CDR3 extends over 13 amino acids. CDR3 amino acids: CASRQGASDTQYF. CDR3 nucleotide sequence: TGTGCCAGTAGGCAGGGGGCGTCAGATACGCAGTATTTT.

CDR3 coding DNA: TGTGCCAGCTCACCAGTCGTCGTAGCTACCAACGAGCAGTACTTC. It yields the protein CASSPVVVATNEQYF. The chain has TRBV18 and TRBJ2-7; no definite D call. V was trimmed by 2 bases and J by 5 bases, leaving 16 bases between them. The germline CDR1 and CDR2 sequences are KGHSH and LQKENI. This CDR3 comprises 15 residues. The whole variable domain, remainder taken from reference TRBV18 and TRBJ2-7, is NAGVMQNPRHLVRRRGQEARLRCSPMKGHSHVYWYRQLPEEGLKFMVYLQKENIIDESGMPKERFSAEFPKEGPSILRIQQVVRGDSAAYFCASSPVVVATNEQYFGPGTRLTVT.

The gene calls are TRBV5-6 and TRBJ2-3, with D perhaps matching TRBD2 (5 bases). Germline assignment: CDR1 SGHDT and CDR2 YYEEEE. The CDR3 runs 16 residues. The ends were cut back, 0 bases at V and 0 bases at J, with 11 bases in the middle. CDR3 DNA: TGTGCCAGCAGCTTGGCATTAGCGAAAAGCACAGATACGCAGTATTTT. Translating it yields CASSLALAKSTDTQYF.

The V and J genes are TRBV29-1 and TRBJ2-7; D possibly matches TRBD1 or TRBD2 (5 bases each). Trimming shortened V by 6 bases and J by 7 bases, and 16 bases separated the two germline ends. Per the germline V gene, CDR1 is SQVTM and CDR2 is ANQGSEA. This CDR3 spans 12 amino acids. The CDR3 region has the DNA TGCAGCGTGCGTGAGGGGTTATCGGAGCAGTACTTC. Translating it yields CSVREGLSEQYF.

The rearrangement links TRBV6-6 to TRBJ2-7; D might be TRBD1 (6 bases). Deletions cut 2 bases from V and 6 bases from J, with 8 bases between. The CDR3 extends over 12 amino acids. Germline values: CDR1 MNHNY, CDR2 SVGAGI (reference sequence). DNA for the CDR3: TGTGCCAGCAGTTACGGACAGCTCGAGCAGTACTTC. Translating gives CASSYGQLEQYF.